The 6 T cell receptor beta chains in this list originate from one sample, sequenced in a study of beta chain features in type 1 diabetes. Study results and caveats: The study found moderately but significantly shorter TCRB CDR3s in all four CD4+ subsets of Type 1 diabetes patients.

Their antigens are not known. As every portion of the isolated RNA was reverse transcribed, the sequencing read expressed TCRB transcripts. Sequenced by immunoSEQ multiplex PCR; TCRdb stores in-frame clones only, minus some. Among a few hundred thousand clones listed, around 9.6% were seen once. Sequencing was performed on central memory CD4+ T cells from blood. The receptors originated from a man aged 25-45 years with type 1 diabetes.

The chain employs TRBV7-2 and TRBJ2-1, with 7 bases identical to TRBD2. Trimming took 2 bases from V and 2 from J; bases not matched to a gene: 3. The CDR3 extends over 15 amino acids. Looked up from germline, CDR1 is SGHTA and CDR2 is FQGNSA. This CDR3 reads CASSLRGGTYNEQFF. The CDR3 DNA reads TGTGCCAGCAGCTTACGGGGAGGGACCTACAATGAGCAGTTCTTC. The variable domain in full, completed from reference TRBV7-2 and TRBJ2-1, reads GAGVSQSPSNKVTEKGKDVELRCDPISGHTALYWYRQSLGQGLEFLIYFQGNSAPDKSGLPSDRFSAERTGGSVSTLTIQRTQQEDSAVYLCASSLRGGTYNEQFFGPGTRLTVL.

This clone was seen only a few times. The CDR3 region has the DNA TGTGCCAGCAGTGAAGATGACGGGGCGGGGAGCCGGGCAGATACGCAGTATTTT. It is translated as CASSEDDGAGSRADTQYF. The rearrangement links TRBV2 to TRBJ2-3, with D possibly TRBD2 on 6 matching bases. V lost 1 base and J 4 bases, leaving 21 bases between the germline ends. Looked up from germline, CDR1 is SNHLY and CDR2 is FYNNEI. The length of the CDR3 is 18 residues.

With regard to this clone: Other DNA sequences in this specimen translate into the identical CDR3. The J gene is TRBJ1-5, the V gene TRBV7-9, with D possibly matching TRBD1 (5 bases). V lost 5 bases, J lost 3 bases, and 14 bases lay in between. CDR3 length: 15 amino acids. Germline values: CDR1 SEHNR, CDR2 FQNEAQ (reference sequence). The CDR3 DNA reads TGTGCCAGCAGCCCCACAGGAGGGATCAATCAGCCCCAGCATTTT. Translated, it gives CASSPTGGINQPQHF.

This chain links TRBV5-4 with TRBJ2-7; 10 bases match TRBD2. J was trimmed by 2 bases and V by 2 bases; bases with no gene match: 10. The CDR3 is 17 residues long. Per the germline V gene, CDR1 is SGHNT and CDR2 is YYREEE (reference sequence). The CDR3 protein is CASSFILGLAEAYEQYF. In nucleotides, the CDR3 is TGTGCCAGCAGCTTTATTTTAGGACTAGCGGAAGCCTACGAGCAGTACTTC.

A few counts support this clone. The chain combines TRBV27 with TRBJ1-2, with D perhaps TRBD1 (5 bases). Germline V gives CDR1 MNHEY, CDR2 SMNVEV (reference sequence). Trimming removed 6 bases at V and 7 bases at J, with 15 bases between. This CDR3 is built from 13 residues. This chain's CDR3 is CASSWDGAIGYTF. The CDR3 coding sequence is TGTGCCAGCAGCTGGGACGGCGCCATTGGCTACACCTTC.

V is TRBV4-1 and J is TRBJ1-2; D gene uncertain. V shed 4 bases and J shed 3 bases, with 21 bases lying between them. In germline, CDR1 is MGHRA, CDR2 YSYEKL. This CDR3 is 17 amino acids long. The CDR3 region is CASSPPVDWRYDYGYTF. The DNA for the CDR3 is TGCGCCAGCAGCCCCCCGGTTGATTGGAGGTACGACTATGGCTACACCTTC.